The rows below give T cell receptor beta chains drawn from one sample of a study of spatial heterogeneity in lung cancer. TCRdb passed the 5' RACE reads through MiXCR, listing each CDR3 protein once. The sample records approximately 6,300 distinct CDR3 sequences, around a sixth being singletons. The specimen comprised normal lung tissue next to the tumor, sampled at surgery. These receptors were collected from a male donor with early-stage non-small cell lung cancer. The conserved cysteine and the conserved F or W are not part of the CDR3 here. Only some rows state a clone size, as once, few, many or a class for expanded clones.

clone size,V gene,J gene,CDR3 protein
medium-sized,TRBV6-5,TRBJ1-2,ASSYDTARQGESGYT
many,TRBV29-1,TRBJ2-2,SVSGGSKGTGELF
medium-sized,TRBV29-1,TRBJ1-1,SVVETGHGRTEAF
few,TRBV7-2,TRBJ2-1,ASSSPRDPLGDSYNEQF
few,TRBV10-3,TRBJ1-3,ATKDFSGNTIY
few,TRBV20-1,TRBJ2-7,SASRAGGSYEQY
few,TRBV6-2/TRBV6-3,TRBJ2-7,ASKPHSATSYEQY
few,TRBV29-1,TRBJ2-7,SVLTQLGEQY
NA,TRBV13,TRBJ2-6,ASSTPTGTAGANVLT
few,TRBV28,TRBJ1-5,ASRIDRAGQPQH
NA,TRBV19,TRBJ2-1,ASSMGQTNNYNEQF
medium-sized,TRBV7-6,TRBJ2-1,ASSLFSRDRAYNEQF
few,TRBV29-1,TRBJ1-2,SVDDSNYGYT
few,TRBV3-1,TRBJ2-5,ASSQEISGSAQETQY
medium-sized,TRBV11-2,TRBJ2-3,ASSPGLAGGPYTDTQY
NA,TRBV7-2,TRBJ2-7,ASTSRRDFSYEQY
NA,TRBV12-3/TRBV12-4,TRBJ2-3,ASSSRDPLDTQY
NA,TRBV7-8,TRBJ2-1,ASSPQRGTANEQF
few,TRBV6-5,TRBJ2-5,ASAGTGVGETQY
NA,TRBV4-3,TRBJ2-1,ASSQVVSGRLPYNEQF
medium-sized,TRBV9,TRBJ2-4,ASSAGGGPDIQY
NA,TRBV29-1,TRBJ1-2,SALGQGAYGYT
NA,TRBV5-4,TRBJ2-7,ASSSLGRTYEQY
NA,TRBV28,TRBJ2-3,ASSSTSGIFTDTQY
medium-sized,TRBV7-9,TRBJ2-1,ASSPPPGEQF
medium-sized,TRBV7-8,TRBJ1-2,ASSWRGGQTNYGYT
few,TRBV9,TRBJ1-6,ASSSQGQENSPLH
medium-sized,TRBV29-1,TRBJ2-3,SVERGTDTQY
medium-sized,TRBV18,TRBJ2-1,ASSPSLPGYEQF
NA,TRBV7-2,TRBJ2-3,ASSLLAGMRDTQY
few,TRBV5-1,TRBJ2-3,ASSLDHKDTQY
few,TRBV7-9,TRBJ1-2,ASSPGQGPIDGYT